This T cell receptor beta chain was identified in a study of blood T cell repertoires in COVID-19. Study-wide context: Collection of acute and convalescent COVID-19 samples took place in the United States, Italy and Spain. The analysed material was cDNA or gDNA that came from T cells, B-cell-depleted T cells, or PBMCs.

Germline CDR1 and CDR2: SGHRS and YFSETQ. After removal of 6 bases from V and 5 bases from J, the junction contained 4 bases not matched to a gene. This CDR3 has 14 amino acids. Only in-frame clones appear in the TCRdb table, and some are missing; sequencing was by immunoSEQ multiplex PCR. The sample has around 300,000 clones; about 85% are singletons. Sequencing was carried out using peripheral blood. The chain uses TRBV5-1 and TRBJ2-1, with TRBD2 matching over 11 bases. The TCR comes from a human donor in a cohort sampled during active COVID-19. CDR3 protein: CASNSGRGHNEQFF. The CDR3 DNA follows: TGCGCCAGCAATAGCGGGAGGGGTCACAATGAGCAGTTCTTC.